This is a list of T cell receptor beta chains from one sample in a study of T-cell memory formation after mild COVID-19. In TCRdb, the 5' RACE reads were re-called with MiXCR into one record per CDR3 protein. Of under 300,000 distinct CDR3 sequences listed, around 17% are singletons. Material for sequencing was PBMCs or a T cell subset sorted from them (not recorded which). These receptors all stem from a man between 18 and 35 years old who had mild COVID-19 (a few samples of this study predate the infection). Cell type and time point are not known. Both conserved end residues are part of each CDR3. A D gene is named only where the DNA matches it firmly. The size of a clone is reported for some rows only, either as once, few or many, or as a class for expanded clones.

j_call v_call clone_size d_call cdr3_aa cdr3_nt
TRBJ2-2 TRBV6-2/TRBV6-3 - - CASSYRADTGELFF TGTGCCAGCAGTTATAGAGCGGACACCGGGGAGCTGTTTTTT
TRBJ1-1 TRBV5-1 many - CASSLGTNTEAFF TGCGCCAGCAGCTTAGGCACAAACACTGAAGCTTTCTTT
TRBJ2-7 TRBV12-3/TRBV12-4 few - CASGLGDSGLKYF TGTGCCAGCGGGTTAGGGGATAGCGGCTTAAAGTACTTC
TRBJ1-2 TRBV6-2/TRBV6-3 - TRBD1 CASSRTGGAGYGYTF TGTGCCAGCAGTCGTACAGGGGGCGCTGGCTATGGCTACACCTTC
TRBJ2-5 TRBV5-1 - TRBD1 CASSLETGRETQYF TGCGCCAGCAGCTTGGAGACAGGGCGAGAGACCCAGTACTTC
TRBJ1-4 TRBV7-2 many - CASSLFGGVGEKLFF TGTGCCAGCAGCTTATTTGGGGGCGTAGGTGAAAAACTGTTTTTT
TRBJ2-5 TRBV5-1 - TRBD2 CASSRAGGREETQYF TGCGCCAGCAGCCGGGCGGGGGGCCGGGAGGAGACCCAGTACTTC
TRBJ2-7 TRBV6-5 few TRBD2 CASSWGGIYEQYF TGTGCCAGCAGTTGGGGGGGGATCTACGAGCAGTACTTC
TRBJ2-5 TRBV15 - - CATSRVIAMVGTQYF TGTGCCACCAGCAGAGTAATCGCCATGGTAGGGACCCAGTACTTC
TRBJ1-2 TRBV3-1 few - CASSQDRWSYGYTF TGTGCCAGCAGCCAAGATCGATGGAGCTATGGCTACACCTTC
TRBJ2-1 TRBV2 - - CASRELGTNEQFF TGTGCCAGCAGAGAACTCGGGACGAATGAGCAGTTCTTC
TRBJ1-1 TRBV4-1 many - CASSQEYPVRAEAFF TGCGCCAGCAGCCAAGAGTACCCGGTTCGGGCTGAAGCTTTCTTT
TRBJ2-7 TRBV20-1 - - CSARAATDTYEQYF TGCAGTGCTAGAGCCGCGACAGATACCTACGAGCAGTACTTC
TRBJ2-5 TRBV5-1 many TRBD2 CASSLGLAGGSEETQYF TGCGCCAGCAGCTTGGGACTAGCGGGGGGCTCCGAAGAGACCCAGTACTTC
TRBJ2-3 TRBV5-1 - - CASSSQGYADTQYF TGCGCCAGCAGCTCCCAGGGCTACGCAGATACGCAGTATTTT
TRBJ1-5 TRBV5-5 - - CASSPVSFNQPQHF TGTGCCAGCAGTCCCGTTTCCTTCAATCAGCCCCAGCATTTT
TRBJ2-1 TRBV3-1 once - CASSQDRSYNEQFF TGTGCCAGCAGCCAAGATCGATCATACAATGAGCAGTTCTTC
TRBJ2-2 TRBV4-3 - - CASSQDRRATGELFF TGCGCCAGCAGCCAAGATCGGAGGGCCACCGGGGAGCTGTTTTTT
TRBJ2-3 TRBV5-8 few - CASSLIRAGNTDTQYF TGTGCCAGCAGCTTGATTAGGGCAGGGAACACAGATACGCAGTATTTT
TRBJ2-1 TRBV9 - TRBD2 CASSVEVASGLPYNEQFF TGTGCCAGCAGCGTAGAGGTGGCTAGCGGTCTACCGTACAATGAGCAGTTCTTC
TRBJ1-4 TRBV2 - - CASQSATNEKLFF TGTGCCAGTCAGAGTGCAACTAATGAAAAACTGTTTTTT
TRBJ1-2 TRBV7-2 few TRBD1 CASSGGQGYGYTF TGTGCCAGCAGCGGGGGACAGGGGTATGGCTACACCTTC
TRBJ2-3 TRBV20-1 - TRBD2 CSAPTSGGADTQYF TGCAGTGCTCCGACTAGCGGGGGTGCGGATACGCAGTATTTT
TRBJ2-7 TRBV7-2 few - CASSMDSPAHSYEQYF TGTGCCAGCAGCATGGACAGCCCGGCGCACTCCTACGAGCAGTACTTC
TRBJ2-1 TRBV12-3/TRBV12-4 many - CASSSGPYNEQFF TGTGCCAGCAGTTCGGGACCGTACAATGAGCAGTTCTTC
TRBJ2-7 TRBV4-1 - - CASSQVPYSYEQYF TGCGCCAGCAGCCAAGTACCGTACTCCTACGAGCAGTACTTC
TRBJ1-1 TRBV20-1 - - CSGVHPSGTEAFF TGCAGTGGGGTGCACCCCAGCGGTACTGAAGCTTTCTTT
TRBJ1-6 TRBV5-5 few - CASSFGAYYNSPLHF TGTGCCAGCAGCTTTGGGGCGTACTATAATTCACCCCTCCACTTT
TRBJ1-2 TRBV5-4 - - CASSDPGNRYGYTF TGTGCCAGCAGCGATCCAGGGAATAGATATGGCTACACCTTC
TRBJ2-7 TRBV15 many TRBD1 CATSRTGQSYEQYF TGTGCCACCAGCAGAACGGGACAGAGCTACGAGCAGTACTTC
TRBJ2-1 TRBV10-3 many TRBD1 CAISSSGTGGSYNEQFF TGTGCCATCAGTTCCTCCGGGACAGGGGGCTCCTACAATGAGCAGTTCTTC
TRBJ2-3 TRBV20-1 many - CSATGQGPDTQYF TGCAGTGCTACGGGGCAGGGGCCAGATACGCAGTATTTT
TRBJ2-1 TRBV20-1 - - CSASPRSGGYNEQFF TGCAGTGCTAGCCCGCGTAGTGGAGGATACAATGAGCAGTTCTTC
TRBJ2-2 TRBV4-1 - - CASSHPGPRAGELFF TGCGCCAGCAGCCACCCGGGACCAAGGGCCGGGGAGCTGTTTTTT
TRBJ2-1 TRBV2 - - CASSVLGGQYNEQFF TGTGCCAGCAGTGTCCTGGGGGGCCAGTACAATGAGCAGTTCTTC
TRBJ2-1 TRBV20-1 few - CSARRWGGYNEQFF TGCAGTGCTAGAAGGTGGGGTGGGTACAATGAGCAGTTCTTC
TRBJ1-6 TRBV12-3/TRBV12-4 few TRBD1 CASSLGSAGGNSPLHF TGTGCCAGCAGTTTAGGGTCGGCAGGGGGAAATTCACCCCTCCACTTT
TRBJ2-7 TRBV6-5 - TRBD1 CASSQGYRGAYEQYF TGTGCCAGCAGTCAAGGATACAGGGGCGCCTACGAGCAGTACTTC
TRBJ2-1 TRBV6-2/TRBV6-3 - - CASSVSTCSSPYCEQFF TGTGCCAGCAGCGTTTCGACATGTTCTAGCCCCTATTGTGAGCAGTTCTTC
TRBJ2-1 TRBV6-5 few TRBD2 CASSGGDEYNEQFF TGTGCCAGCAGTGGGGGGGATGAGTACAATGAGCAGTTCTTC
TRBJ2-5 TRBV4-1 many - CASSQVKGPQYF TGCGCCAGCAGCCAAGTTAAGGGGCCCCAGTACTTC
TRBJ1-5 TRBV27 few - CASSLGARQPQHF TGTGCCAGCAGTTTGGGGGCGAGGCAGCCCCAGCATTTT
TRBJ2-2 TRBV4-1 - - CASSRPRPDTGELFF TGCGCCAGCAGCCGACCCAGACCCGACACCGGGGAGCTGTTTTTT
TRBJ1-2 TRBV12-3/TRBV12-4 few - CASSLGETSLGYTF TGTGCCAGCAGTTTAGGGGAGACTAGCCTGGGCTACACCTTC
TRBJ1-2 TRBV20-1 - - CSARDGGLGGYTF TGCAGTGCTAGAGATGGGGGGCTTGGTGGCTACACCTTC
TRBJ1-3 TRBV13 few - CASSLLRFSGNTIYF TGTGCCAGCAGCTTACTACGGTTCTCTGGAAACACCATATATTTT
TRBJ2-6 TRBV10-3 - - CAISESGGGGANVLTF TGTGCCATCAGTGAGTCAGGAGGCGGTGGGGCCAACGTCCTGACTTTC
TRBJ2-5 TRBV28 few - CATDRGQGGETQYF TGTGCCACCGATAGAGGCCAGGGGGGAGAGACCCAGTACTTC